This T cell receptor (beta chain) was profiled in a study of blood T cell repertoires in COVID-19. Original methodology: Using reference gene primer amplification, nucleated cell counts were estimated. Method: immunoSEQ multiplex PCR; TCRdb's copy keeps in-frame clones and lacks some. That table furnishes V, J and clone size, whereas the DNA furnished D and trimming. The sample holds more than 250,000 clones, approximately 88% seen once. The sequenced sample was PBMCs or T cells enriched from blood (not recorded which). This receptor was taken from a woman aged 40-49 years who had recovered from COVID-19.

DNA of the CDR3: TGTGCCAGCAGTGCGGGGTCGGGGGGATCCTACGAGCAGTACTTC. It yields the protein CASSAGSGGSYEQYF. The chain uses TRBV2 and TRBJ2-7; 7 bases match TRBD2. CDR1 is SNHLY and CDR2 is FYNNEI in the germline V gene. CDR3 size: 15 residues. V trimming: 4 bases; J trimming: 1 base; junction bases outside the gene matches: 7.